This is a list of T cell receptor beta chains from one sample in a study of blood T cell repertoires in COVID-19. The repertoire was sequenced with immunoSEQ multiplex PCR; TCRdb's copy has only in-frame clones and lacks some. The table includes approximately 110,000 clones, around 90% detected once. Material for sequencing was peripheral blood. Every receptor here comes from a human donor in a cohort sampled during active COVID-19. The CDR3 runs from the conserved cysteine through the conserved F or W. The D gene is left open where the match is weak. The size of a clone is reported for some rows only, either as once, few or many, or as a class for expanded clones.

J gene: TRBJ1-4
V gene: TRBV4-1
clone size: NA
D gene: NA
CDR3 protein: CASSQTGWGGATNEKLFF
CDR3 DNA: TGCGCCAGCAGCCAAACCGGGTGGGGGGGGGCAACTAATGAAAAACTGTTTTTT

J gene: TRBJ2-1
V gene: TRBV11-3
clone size: once
D gene: NA
CDR3 protein: CASSPRGREGREQFF
CDR3 DNA: TGTGCCAGCAGCCCCAGGGGGCGGGAGGGCCGGGAGCAGTTCTTC

J gene: TRBJ1-2
V gene: TRBV4-1
clone size: NA
D gene: NA
CDR3 protein: CASSQAGYYGYTF
CDR3 DNA: TGCGCCAGCAGCCAAGCCGGTTACTATGGCTACACCTTC

J gene: TRBJ2-7
V gene: TRBV6-5
clone size: NA
D gene: NA
CDR3 protein: CASSLSSPPYEQYF
CDR3 DNA: TGTGCCAGCAGCCTCTCTAGTCCCCCCTACGAGCAGTACTTC

J gene: TRBJ2-7
V gene: TRBV28
clone size: NA
D gene: TRBD1
CDR3 protein: CASSVPGQGSYEQYF
CDR3 DNA: TGTGCCAGCAGTGTCCCGGGACAGGGCTCCTACGAGCAGTACTTC

J gene: TRBJ1-1
V gene: TRBV29-1
clone size: NA
D gene: NA
CDR3 protein: CSSTKTANTEAFF
CDR3 DNA: TGCAGCTCAACGAAAACAGCGAACACTGAAGCTTTCTTT

J gene: TRBJ1-2
V gene: TRBV11-2
clone size: NA
D gene: TRBD1
CDR3 protein: CASSYTGTGYGYTF
CDR3 DNA: TGTGCCAGCAGCTATACCGGGACAGGCTATGGCTACACCTTC

J gene: TRBJ1-3
V gene: TRBV9
clone size: NA
D gene: NA
CDR3 protein: CASSEGYSGNTIYF
CDR3 DNA: TGTGCCAGCAGCGAGGGGTACTCTGGAAACACCATATATTTT

J gene: TRBJ2-5
V gene: TRBV5-1
clone size: NA
D gene: TRBD2
CDR3 protein: CASSKGLAGGETQYF
CDR3 DNA: TGCGCCAGCAGCAAAGGACTAGCGGGCGGAGAGACCCAGTACTTC

J gene: TRBJ1-1
V gene: TRBV4-2
clone size: NA
D gene: NA
CDR3 protein: CASSQDLLNTEAFF
CDR3 DNA: TGTGCCAGCAGCCAAGATCTACTGAACACTGAAGCTTTCTTT

J gene: TRBJ2-2
V gene: TRBV19
clone size: NA
D gene: TRBD1
CDR3 protein: CAARRDRGTAGELFF
CDR3 DNA: TGTGCCGCCAGACGGGACAGAGGTACGGCCGGGGAGCTGTTTTTT

J gene: TRBJ1-2
V gene: TRBV27
clone size: NA
D gene: NA
CDR3 protein: CASSHDRNYGYTF
CDR3 DNA: TGTGCCAGCAGTCACGACAGGAACTATGGCTACACCTTC

J gene: TRBJ2-5
V gene: TRBV5-1
clone size: NA
D gene: TRBD2
CDR3 protein: CASSFQAGEETQYF
CDR3 DNA: TGCGCCAGCAGCTTTCAAGCGGGAGAAGAGACCCAGTACTTC

J gene: TRBJ1-1
V gene: TRBV5-1
clone size: NA
D gene: NA
CDR3 protein: CASSLVRGYNTEAFF
CDR3 DNA: TGCGCCAGCAGCTTGGTTAGGGGTTATAACACTGAAGCTTTCTTT

J gene: TRBJ2-2
V gene: TRBV7-9
clone size: NA
D gene: TRBD2
CDR3 protein: CASSLATGGGTGELFF
CDR3 DNA: TGTGCCAGCAGCTTAGCGACTGGCGGGGGCACCGGGGAGCTGTTTTTT

J gene: TRBJ2-5
V gene: TRBV18
clone size: NA
D gene: NA
CDR3 protein: CASSPEAETQYF
CDR3 DNA: TGTGCCAGCTCACCAGAGGCGGAGACCCAGTACTTC

J gene: TRBJ2-4
V gene: TRBV5-8
clone size: NA
D gene: NA
CDR3 protein: CASSSGRSNIQYF
CDR3 DNA: TGTGCCAGCAGCTCGGGTCGCTCAAACATTCAGTACTTC

J gene: TRBJ1-2
V gene: TRBV3-1/TRBV3-2
clone size: NA
D gene: NA
CDR3 protein: CASSQRPGLNRVGKDNYGYTF
CDR3 DNA: TGTGCCAGCAGCCAAAGGCCCGGGCTTAACAGGGTGGGGAAGGATAACTATGGCTACACCTTC

J gene: TRBJ2-1
V gene: TRBV12-3/TRBV12-4
clone size: NA
D gene: NA
CDR3 protein: CASHLFGDNEQFF
CDR3 DNA: TGTGCCAGCCATTTGTTCGGGGACAATGAGCAGTTCTTC

J gene: TRBJ1-2
V gene: TRBV9
clone size: NA
D gene: NA
CDR3 protein: CASSVGDRNYGYTF
CDR3 DNA: TGTGCCAGCAGCGTAGGCGACAGAAACTATGGCTACACCTTC

J gene: TRBJ1-4
V gene: TRBV2
clone size: once
D gene: NA
CDR3 protein: CASKQDNEKLFF
CDR3 DNA: TGTGCCAGCAAACAGGATAATGAAAAACTGTTTTTT

J gene: TRBJ1-3
V gene: TRBV20-1
clone size: NA
D gene: NA
CDR3 protein: CSASWPPGIYF
CDR3 DNA: TGCAGTGCTAGTTGGCCCCCGGGCATATATTTT

J gene: TRBJ2-7
V gene: TRBV6-6
clone size: NA
D gene: TRBD1
CDR3 protein: CASSRATKTGTGNAYEQYF
CDR3 DNA: TGTGCCAGCAGTCGAGCTACCAAGACCGGGACAGGTAACGCCTACGAGCAGTACTTC

J gene: TRBJ2-4
V gene: TRBV5-5
clone size: NA
D gene: NA
CDR3 protein: CASSWGETKAKNIQYF
CDR3 DNA: TGTGCCAGCAGCTGGGGGGAAACCAAGGCCAAAAACATTCAGTACTTC

J gene: TRBJ2-5
V gene: TRBV9
clone size: NA
D gene: NA
CDR3 protein: CASSVGGRGQETQYF
CDR3 DNA: TGTGCCAGCAGCGTAGGGGGCAGGGGCCAAGAGACCCAGTACTTC

J gene: TRBJ1-6
V gene: TRBV9
clone size: NA
D gene: NA
CDR3 protein: CASSEPPEIYNSPLHF
CDR3 DNA: TGTGCCAGCAGCGAGCCTCCGGAGATATATAATTCACCCCTCCACTTT

J gene: TRBJ2-7
V gene: TRBV9
clone size: NA
D gene: NA
CDR3 protein: CASSAGYSYEQYF
CDR3 DNA: TGTGCCAGCAGCGCGGGATACTCCTACGAGCAGTACTTC

J gene: TRBJ2-1
V gene: TRBV5-8
clone size: few
D gene: TRBD2
CDR3 protein: CASSLMGLAGGSSYNEQFF
CDR3 DNA: TGTGCCAGCAGCTTAATGGGATTGGCGGGAGGGTCCTCCTACAATGAGCAGTTCTTC

J gene: TRBJ1-1
V gene: TRBV15
clone size: NA
D gene: NA
CDR3 protein: CATSRGRGSNTEAFF
CDR3 DNA: TGTGCCACCAGCAGAGGGCGGGGGTCGAACACTGAAGCTTTCTTT

J gene: TRBJ2-5
V gene: TRBV6-2/TRBV6-3
clone size: few
D gene: TRBD1
CDR3 protein: CASSGTGGETQYF
CDR3 DNA: TGTGCCAGCAGCGGGACAGGGGGAGAGACCCAGTACTTC

J gene: TRBJ2-3
V gene: TRBV4-3
clone size: NA
D gene: NA
CDR3 protein: CASSQGRRQGTDTQYF
CDR3 DNA: TGCGCCAGCAGCCAAGGTCGGCGGCAAGGCACAGATACGCAGTATTTT

J gene: TRBJ2-1
V gene: TRBV4-2
clone size: NA
D gene: TRBD2
CDR3 protein: CASSPVGLAAVNEQFF
CDR3 DNA: TGTGCCAGCAGCCCCGTGGGACTAGCGGCCGTCAATGAGCAGTTCTTC

J gene: TRBJ2-7
V gene: TRBV5-6
clone size: NA
D gene: TRBD2
CDR3 protein: CASSPGVLAGSSYEQYF
CDR3 DNA: TGTGCCAGCAGCCCGGGGGTTCTAGCGGGTTCCTCCTACGAGCAGTACTTC

J gene: TRBJ2-4
V gene: TRBV11-3
clone size: NA
D gene: NA
CDR3 protein: CASSLVGGNSRNIQYF
CDR3 DNA: TGTGCCAGCAGCTTAGTAGGGGGAAATAGTAGAAACATTCAGTACTTC

J gene: TRBJ2-7
V gene: TRBV27
clone size: NA
D gene: NA
CDR3 protein: CASSPRVHRYEQYF
CDR3 DNA: TGTGCCAGCAGTCCTCGGGTTCATCGCTACGAGCAGTACTTC

J gene: TRBJ2-3
V gene: TRBV6-1
clone size: NA
D gene: TRBD1
CDR3 protein: CASSEGQATHTQYF
CDR3 DNA: TGTGCCAGCAGTGAGGGACAGGCAACTCATACGCAGTATTTT

J gene: TRBJ2-2
V gene: TRBV19
clone size: NA
D gene: TRBD2
CDR3 protein: CASSTGLARTGELFF
CDR3 DNA: TGTGCCAGTAGTACTGGACTAGCGAGGACCGGGGAGCTGTTTTTT

J gene: TRBJ2-7
V gene: TRBV7-2
clone size: NA
D gene: TRBD2
CDR3 protein: CASSLAPSGSTYEQYF
CDR3 DNA: TGTGCCAGCAGCTTAGCGCCTAGCGGAAGTACCTACGAGCAGTACTTC

J gene: TRBJ1-1
V gene: TRBV7-9
clone size: NA
D gene: NA
CDR3 protein: CASSSSNTEAFF
CDR3 DNA: TGTGCCAGCAGCTCGTCGAACACTGAAGCTTTCTTT

J gene: TRBJ2-1
V gene: TRBV7-3
clone size: NA
D gene: NA
CDR3 protein: CASSLAPSGNEQFF
CDR3 DNA: TGTGCCAGCAGCCTTGCGCCGTCGGGCAATGAGCAGTTCTTC

J gene: TRBJ1-2
V gene: TRBV25-1
clone size: NA
D gene: TRBD1
CDR3 protein: CASSHSLQGMLHGYTF
CDR3 DNA: TGTGCCAGCAGTCATTCTTTACAGGGGATGTTGCATGGCTACACCTTC

J gene: TRBJ2-7
V gene: TRBV5-5
clone size: few
D gene: NA
CDR3 protein: CASSSTAFYEQYF
CDR3 DNA: TGTGCCAGCAGCTCTACCGCCTTCTACGAGCAGTACTTC

J gene: TRBJ2-7
V gene: TRBV10-3
clone size: NA
D gene: NA
CDR3 protein: CAISTGYEQYF
CDR3 DNA: TGTGCCATCAGCACAGGGTACGAGCAGTACTTC

J gene: TRBJ2-5
V gene: TRBV2
clone size: NA
D gene: TRBD1
CDR3 protein: CASSVWDRLETQYF
CDR3 DNA: TGTGCCAGCAGTGTATGGGACAGACTAGAGACCCAGTACTTC

J gene: TRBJ1-6
V gene: TRBV3-1/TRBV3-2
clone size: NA
D gene: NA
CDR3 protein: CASSQANSPLHF
CDR3 DNA: TGTGCCAGCAGCCAGGCAAATTCACCCCTCCACTTT